Below, 11 T cell receptor beta chains from the same sample are listed, as sequenced in a study of response to subunit inactivated influenza vaccine. TCRdb used MiXCR to reprocess the RT-PCR reads, holding one entry per CDR3 protein. The sample has 150,000 to 200,000 distinct CDR3 sequences; about an eighth are singletons. The same data also went into a second study, on T cells expressing NK-cell markers. That investigation notes: Researchers built TCR beta cDNA using 5'RACE template switching with UMIs.

The sequencing used CD8+ T cells sorted from PBMCs, collected about 11 days after vaccination. The source of these receptors is a man aged 50 to 60 who received an inactivated influenza vaccine.

In its sample, this clonotype was seen a few times. The V and J genes are TRBV24-1 and TRBJ2-7; 10 bases align to TRBD2. Germline V gives CDR1 KGHDR, CDR2 SFDVKD. Trimming cost V 4 bases and J 5 bases; bases outside gene matches: 4. The CDR3 totals 14 residues. This CDR3 reads CATSDPGLADEQYF. The CDR3 DNA is TGTGCCACCAGTGACCCCGGACTAGCGGACGAGCAGTACTTC.

This clonotype was counted only a few times. The rearrangement joins TRBV27 to TRBJ2-7; TRBD2 matches 7 bases. Losses at the gene ends were 7 bases for V and 2 bases for J; bases not matched to a gene: 11. Germline lookup yields CDR1 MNHEY and CDR2 SMNVEV (reference sequence). The CDR3 extends over 15 amino acids. CDR3 in amino acids: CASNSRLAETYEQYF. The CDR3 DNA reads TGTGCCAGCAACTCCAGACTAGCAGAAACCTACGAGCAGTACTTC.

The rearrangement joins TRBV9 to TRBJ2-7; no reliable D call. V lost 3 bases to trimming and J lost 2 bases, with 9 bases between them. CDR1 and CDR2 from the germline V gene are SGDLS and YYNGEE. CDR3 length: 13 amino acids. The CDR3 DNA follows: TGTGCCAGCAGCGCGACTGGAACCTACGAGCAGTACTTC. Protein: CASSATGTYEQYF.

This clonotype appeared a few times. The chain recombines TRBV12-3 or TRBV12-4 with TRBJ2-7; TRBD2 aligns across 7 bases. The CDR3 is 15 residues long. J gave up 3 bases and V 6 bases, and 11 bases lay outside the gene matches. The CDR3 sequence is CASREGTGGIYEQYF. CDR3 bases: TGTGCCAGCAGAGAAGGGACGGGGGGAATCTACGAGCAGTACTTC.

The gene calls are TRBV29-1 and TRBJ2-1, with 9 nucleotides matching TRBD2. This CDR3 comprises 15 residues. CDR1 and CDR2 from the germline V gene are SQVTM and ANQGSEA. Trimming at V came to 4 bases and at J to 9 bases, leaving 13 bases not matched to a gene. CDR3 in amino acids: CSVVGRREGLGEQFF. The CDR3 coding sequence is TGCAGCGTTGTTGGAAGGCGGGAGGGCCTCGGTGAGCAGTTCTTC.

The V and J genes are TRBV3-1 and TRBJ1-4; unclear D gene. The CDR3 is 18 amino acids. Per germline, CDR1 LGHDT and CDR2 YNNKEL (reference sequence). V was clipped by 2 bases and J by 7 bases, with 23 bases between them. The CDR3 spells CASSQSRGVDAAGEKLFF. The CDR3 DNA reads TGTGCCAGCAGCCAATCACGCGGGGTCGACGCGGCGGGTGAAAAACTGTTTTTT.

The chain couples TRBV4-3 to TRBJ2-7; unclear D gene. From germline, CDR1 is LGHNA and CDR2 YSLEER. V was clipped by 1 base and J by 0 bases, with 7 bases between them. The CDR3 consists of 14 residues. CDR3 protein: CASSQGPFSYEQYF. The DNA of the CDR3 is TGCGCCAGCAGCCAAGGACCTTTCTCCTACGAGCAGTACTTC.

The sample holds many counts of this clonotype. The V call is TRBV20-1, the J call TRBJ1-4, with D maybe TRBD1 (5 bases). CDR1 is DFQATT and CDR2 is SNEGSKA in the germline V gene (reference sequence). The V and J ends lost 1 base and 8 bases respectively, with 17 bases between them. This CDR3 comprises 15 residues. The CDR3: CSARGDSGEEEKLFF. In nucleotides, the CDR3 is TGCAGTGCTAGAGGCGACAGCGGAGAAGAGGAAAAACTGTTTTTT.

Ten or more counts support this clonotype. Here the CDR3 reads CASSQVTGNTEAFF. CDR3 nucleotides: TGCGCCAGCAGCCAAGTGACGGGTAACACTGAAGCTTTCTTT. The chain employs TRBV4-3 and TRBJ1-1; D unresolved. With 1 base removed from V and 2 bases from J, the gap between germline ends came to 8 bases. The germline V gene has CDR1 LGHNA and CDR2 YSLEER. This CDR3 comprises 14 residues.

This clonotype occurred a few times. The V gene is TRBV10-2, the J gene TRBJ2-7, with D possibly matching TRBD1 (6 bases). V was clipped by 4 bases and J by 3 bases, with 13 bases between them. The germline CDR1 and CDR2 sequences are WSHSY and SAAADI. CDR3 length: 14 amino acids. DNA of the CDR3: TGCGCCAGCAGTGGGGCAGGGGTACTCTACGAGCAGTACTTC. Translating it yields CASSGAGVLYEQYF.

J is TRBJ2-7 and V is TRBV20-1; D is tentatively TRBD1 or TRBD2 (5 bases each). The CDR3 is made up of 16 amino acids. Trimming took 0 bases from V and 4 from J, leaving 19 bases between them. Germline V lookup: CDR1 DFQATT, CDR2 SNEGSKA (reference sequence). DNA for the CDR3: TGCAGTGCTAGAGATCCGAAAGGGACGGCCTTTTACGAGCAGTACTTC. It yields the protein CSARDPKGTAFYEQYF.